The clone carrying this TCR beta chain appeared once. The sample originates from a study of blood T cell repertoires in COVID-19. Study background: COVID-19 samples, acute and convalescent, were from the United States, Italy and Spain. Sources were T cells, B-cell-depleted T cells, or PBMCs; the material itself was cDNA or gDNA.

In the authors' workflow: Reference gene primer amplification gave nucleated cell count estimates. Measured with immunoSEQ multiplex PCR; TCRdb has only the in-frame clones, and not every one. Clonal size and the V and J genes are those of that table, whereas D and trimming came from the DNA. The sample records around 30,000 clones, around nine tenths being singletons. The TCR comes from a human donor in a cohort sampled during active COVID-19. The donor label of this sample is uncertain. Input material: peripheral blood.

The CDR3 DNA is TGTGCCAGCAGCTCCCGGGGCGCGGGGAAGCTCGAGCAGTACTTC. Translating gives CASSSRGAGKLEQYF. The chain recombines TRBV5-6 with TRBJ2-7; D may be TRBD2 (6 bases). Deletions cut 3 bases from V and 6 bases from J, with 19 bases between. Germline V CDR1 and CDR2: SGHDT, YYEEEE. CDR3 length: 15 amino acids.